Below, 28 T cell receptor beta chains from the same sample are listed, as sequenced in a study of T cell responses to AZD1222 COVID-19 vaccine. The repertoire was sequenced with immunoSEQ multiplex PCR; TCRdb's copy has only in-frame clones and lacks some. There are 90,000 to 150,000 clones in the sample; roughly 90% occur only once, and around 2.6% lies in the top ten. The sequenced sample was peripheral blood, obtained 28 days after the second AZD1222 dose. The origin of the receptors is an adult who received the AZD1222 COVID-19 vaccine.

This sequence joins TRBV30 and TRBJ1-1; weak D call: TRBD1 (6 bases). Germline CDR1 reads GTSNPN; CDR2 reads SVGIG (reference sequence). V dropped 3 bases and J dropped 8 bases, with 16 bases sitting between them. The CDR3 consists of 13 residues. CDR3 in amino acids: CAWRARGGQEAFF. CDR3 bases: TGTGCCTGGAGGGCAAGGGGGGGGCAGGAAGCTTTCTTT.

The J gene is TRBJ1-2, the V gene TRBV29-1; 10 bases are shared with TRBD1. After removal of 7 bases from V and 13 bases from J, the junction contained 9 bases not matched to a gene. CDR3 length: 11 amino acids. The V gene's germline CDR1 is SQVTM and CDR2 ANQGSEA. CDR3 in DNA: TGCAGCGATGGGACAGGGGCTCGGTTCACCTTC. Translating it yields CSDGTGARFTF.

This clone was seen only once. DNA for the CDR3: TGTGCCTGGAGTGTCGACCGGGCCTCCCACGGGCAGTTCTTC. It codes for CAWSVDRASHGQFF. The rearrangement joins TRBV30 to TRBJ2-1; D is unresolved. The CDR3 runs to 14 residues. The V end lost 0 bases, the J end lost 12 bases, and 18 bases lay between the germline ends. The V gene's germline CDR1 is GTSNPN and CDR2 SVGIG (reference sequence).

J is TRBJ1-5 and V is TRBV30; D not resolved. This CDR3 spans 12 amino acids. V was trimmed by 2 bases and J by 5 bases, leaving 7 bases between them. Germline CDR1 reads GTSNPN; CDR2 reads SVGIG (reference sequence). The CDR3: CAWSLSDQPQHF. The CDR3 nucleotides are TGTGCCTGGAGTCTTTCGGATCAGCCCCAGCATTTT.

The chain joins TRBV4-2 to TRBJ1-4; D not resolved. Germline V gives CDR1 LGHNA, CDR2 YNFKEQ. The CDR3 length is 15 residues. Trimming left V 3 bases short and J 5 bases short, with 13 bases between. CDR3 amino acids: CASSHGNNRNEKLFF. CDR3 DNA: TGTGCCAGCAGCCATGGTAACAATAGGAATGAAAAACTGTTTTTT.

The chain employs TRBV5-1 and TRBJ1-6; D remains ambiguous. Germline loops: CDR1 SGHRS, CDR2 YFSETQ. This CDR3 has 13 amino acids. Trimming removed 4 bases from V and 7 bases from J, with 9 bases in between. The CDR3 here is CASSQTQNSPLHF. The CDR3, as DNA: TGCGCCAGCAGCCAGACCCAGAATTCACCCCTCCACTTT. The full variable domain, with the rest looked up from reference TRBV5-1 and TRBJ1-6, is KAGVTQTPRYLIKTRGQQVTLSCSPISGHRSVSWYQQTPGQGLQFLFEYFSETQRNKGNFPGRFSGRQFSNSRSEMNVSTLELGDSALYLCASSQTQNSPLHFGNGTRLTVT.

The chain recombines TRBV27 with TRBJ1-5; tentative D call: TRBD1 (6 bases). Trimming removed 4 bases at V and 4 bases at J, with 8 bases between. This CDR3 is built from 13 residues. Germline CDR1 and CDR2: MNHEY and SMNVEV (reference sequence). This CDR3 reads CASSWRGNQPQHF. Written as DNA, the CDR3 is TGTGCCAGCAGTTGGAGGGGGAATCAGCCCCAGCATTTT.

The chain links TRBV5-5 to TRBJ2-1; D might be TRBD2 (5 bases). The germline V and J ends were trimmed by 3 bases and 3 bases, with 7 bases remaining between them. This CDR3 is 13 amino acids long. Germline assignment: CDR1 SGHKS and CDR2 YYEKEE (reference sequence). This CDR3 is CASSYSDYNEQFF. CDR3 DNA: TGTGCCAGCAGCTATAGCGACTACAATGAGCAGTTCTTC.

V is TRBV4-1 and J is TRBJ2-1; D gene uncertain. CDR3 length: 13 amino acids. The V end was cut by 4 bases, the J end by 3 bases, with 7 bases between. In germline, CDR1 is MGHRA, CDR2 YSYEKL. The CDR3 reads CASSLNHYNEQFF. The CDR3 DNA reads as TGCGCCAGCAGCCTTAACCACTACAATGAGCAGTTCTTC.

This chain connects TRBV9 to TRBJ1-1, with D unresolved. V was clipped by 0 bases and J by 6 bases, with 21 bases between them. CDR3 length: 17 residues. CDR1 and CDR2 (germline): SGDLS, YYNGEE. The CDR3 coding sequence is TGTGCCAGCAGCGTAGGGGTACCCGGGCAAAGAGTCTCTGAAGCTTTCTTT. Residues: CASSVGVPGQRVSEAFF.

The chain employs TRBV5-1 and TRBJ2-5; 9 bases map to TRBD2. Germline V gene data show CDR1 as SGHRS and CDR2 as YFSETQ. This CDR3 has 15 amino acids. V shed 1 base and J 4 bases; nucleotides not matched to a gene: 5. The CDR3 nucleotides read TGCGCCAGCAGCTTGTTGGCTAGCGGGGCAGAGACCCAGTACTTC. Translation: CASSLLASGAETQYF.

This clone appeared once. This chain connects TRBV7-9 to TRBJ2-5; D ambiguous. V was shortened by 5 bases and J by 5 bases, with 12 bases between the two germline ends. Germline lookup yields CDR1 SEHNR and CDR2 FQNEAQ (reference sequence). The CDR3 extends over 13 amino acids. DNA for the CDR3: TGTGCCAGCAGCCCCGGACCGTACGAGACCCAGTACTTC. It translates to CASSPGPYETQYF.

The chain has TRBV19 and TRBJ1-5; TRBD1 matches at 8 bases. V dropped 1 base and J dropped 2; count of bases not matched to a gene: 7. Germline values: CDR1 LNHDA, CDR2 SQIVND (reference sequence). The CDR3 extends over 17 amino acids. This CDR3 reads CASSIVQGAGGNQPQHF. The CDR3 bases are TGTGCCAGTAGTATAGTGCAGGGGGCAGGCGGCAATCAGCCCCAGCATTTT. The full variable domain, in which reference TRBV19 and TRBJ1-5 provide the parts outside the CDR3, is DGGITQSPKYLFRKEGQNVTLSCEQNLNHDAMYWYRQDPGQGLRLIYYSQIVNDFQKGDIAEGYSVSREKKESFPLTVTSAQKNPTAFYLCASSIVQGAGGNQPQHFGDGTRLSIL.

This clone occurred once. The genes are TRBV6-2 or TRBV6-3 and TRBJ2-7, with D unclear. The CDR3 spans 13 residues. Germline V CDR1 and CDR2: MNHEY, SVGEGT. Trimming took 4 bases from V and 3 from J, leaving 10 bases between them. The CDR3 bases are TGTGCCAGCAGTTGGGGTGCCTTCTACGAGCAGTACTTC. As protein: CASSWGAFYEQYF.

A single count supports this clone. This chain connects TRBV5-1 to TRBJ1-1; D unclear. This CDR3 spans 13 amino acids. Trimming left V 2 bases short and J 1 base short, with 6 bases between. Germline-derived CDR1 and CDR2 are SGHRS and YFSETQ. CDR3 residues: CASSFDPNTEAFF. CDR3 nucleotides: TGCGCCAGCAGCTTCGATCCGAACACTGAAGCTTTCTTT.

The chain couples TRBV7-2 to TRBJ1-2, with a weak D call TRBD1 (5 bases). The V and J ends lost 5 bases and 8 bases respectively, with 9 bases between them. The CDR3 runs 11 residues. Germline loops: CDR1 SGHTA, CDR2 FQGNSA. CDR3 amino acids: CASSLRDGYTF. DNA of the CDR3: TGTGCCAGCAGCCTGAGGGACGGCTACACCTTC.

The V and J genes are TRBV5-1 and TRBJ1-2; no clear D gene. The CDR3 loop spans 13 amino acids. Germline V gives CDR1 SGHRS, CDR2 YFSETQ. V lost 1 base to trimming and J lost 8 bases, with 12 bases between them. CDR3 loop: CASSLIVGNGYTF. The CDR3 DNA reads TGCGCCAGCAGCTTGATTGTCGGGAACGGCTACACCTTC.

The V gene is TRBV3-1 (or the pseudogene TRBV3-2), the J gene TRBJ2-2; D is uncertain. Germline CDR1 reads LGHDT; CDR2 reads YNNKEL (reference sequence). V was shortened by 4 bases and J by 7 bases, with 7 bases between the two germline ends. The CDR3 is made up of 12 amino acids. The CDR3 region is CASSPISGELFF. As DNA, the CDR3 is TGTGCCAGCAGCCCCATTAGCGGGGAGCTGTTTTTT.

The genes are TRBV6-5 and TRBJ1-6; possibly TRBD1 for D (6 bases). This CDR3 is 16 amino acids long. Germline V gene lookup returns CDR1 MNHEY and CDR2 SVGAGI. Trimming removed 4 bases at V and 5 bases at J, with 15 bases between. CDR3 in DNA: TGTGCCAGCAGTTTACAGGGCCCGGCCAATAATTCACCCCTCCACTTT. Amino acids: CASSLQGPANNSPLHF.

This chain uses TRBV4-3 with TRBJ1-1; no reliable D call. The V and J ends lost 4 bases and 1 base respectively, with 16 bases between them. Germline V gene data show CDR1 as LGHNA and CDR2 as YSLEER. The CDR3 has 16 residues. CDR3 nucleotide sequence: TGCGCCAGCAGCCTATATTCTGGGTCCCCGAACACTGAAGCTTTCTTT. Residues: CASSLYSGSPNTEAFF.

The genes are TRBV5-4 and TRBJ2-2, with 10 bases aligning to TRBD2. V lost 4 bases, J lost 7 bases, and 16 bases stayed unmatched. Per the germline V gene, CDR1 is SGHNT and CDR2 is YYREEE (reference sequence). CDR3 length equals 18 residues. This CDR3 reads CASSPGGGLAAANGELFF. In DNA form, the CDR3 reads TGTGCCAGCAGCCCGGGGGGTGGACTAGCGGCCGCTAACGGGGAGCTGTTTTTT.

CDR3 amino acids: CASSPQANYGYTF. CDR3 nucleotide sequence: TGTGCCAGCAGCCCCCAGGCTAACTATGGCTACACCTTC. The V call is TRBV7-9, the J call TRBJ1-2; no firm D call. This CDR3 is 13 amino acids long. The V and J ends lost 5 bases and 0 bases respectively, with 7 bases between them. Germline CDR1 SEHNR, CDR2 FQNEAQ (reference sequence).

This rearrangement joins TRBV19 to TRBJ2-1, with 9 bases matching TRBD2. Looked up from germline, CDR1 is LNHDA and CDR2 is SQIVND (reference sequence). J lost 4 bases, V lost 5 bases, and 0 bases had no gene match. This CDR3 region has 13 residues. CDR3 sequence reads: CASSLAGYNEQFF. In DNA form, the CDR3 reads TGTGCCAGTAGTCTAGCGGGGTACAATGAGCAGTTCTTC.

The chain recombines TRBV9 with TRBJ1-6; no firm D call. The CDR3 runs 13 residues. The germline V and J ends were trimmed by 5 bases and 8 bases, with 11 bases remaining between them. Germline V gene data show CDR1 as SGDLS and CDR2 as YYNGEE. CDR3 coding DNA: TGTGCCAGCAGGCCCGATCGGGATTCACCCCTCCACTTT. Amino acid sequence: CASRPDRDSPLHF.

This clone was detected once. V gene TRBV4-3 combines with J gene TRBJ1-4; D may be TRBD1 (5 bases). The CDR3 has 15 amino acids. Germline V gives CDR1 LGHNA, CDR2 YSLEER. Trimming took off 1 base at V and 5 bases at J, with 11 bases between the two ends. CDR3 in DNA: TGCGCCAGCAGCCAAGGACAGTCCCTAAATGAAAAACTGTTTTTT. Translated: CASSQGQSLNEKLFF.

V usage is TRBV27 and J usage is TRBJ1-2; D may be TRBD1 (6 bases). The V gene's germline CDR1 is MNHEY and CDR2 SMNVEV (reference sequence). The CDR3 is 16 residues long. V gave up 0 bases and J gave up 2 bases, with 13 bases separating them. This CDR3 reads CASSLSGAPSNYGYTF. The CDR3 DNA is TGTGCCAGCAGTTTATCGGGGGCACCTTCCAACTATGGCTACACCTTC.

This clone was recorded a few times. This rearrangement joins TRBV5-4 to TRBJ1-2, with 9 nucleotides matching TRBD1. With 5 bases clipped from V and 8 bases from J, the junction kept 10 bases outside the gene matches. Germline values: CDR1 SGHNT, CDR2 YYREEE (reference sequence). The CDR3 consists of 14 residues. The CDR3 nucleotides are TGTGCCAGCAGGGGGGACAGGGCCGGTAACGGCTACACCTTC. Translating gives CASRGDRAGNGYTF.

V gene TRBV12-3 or TRBV12-4 combines with J gene TRBJ1-1; no firm D call. V lost 2 bases to trimming and J lost 1 base, with 5 bases between them. This CDR3 has 13 residues. CDR3 in DNA: TGTGCCAGCAGTTTAAGGCGGAACACTGAAGCTTTCTTT. Amino acids: CASSLRRNTEAFF.